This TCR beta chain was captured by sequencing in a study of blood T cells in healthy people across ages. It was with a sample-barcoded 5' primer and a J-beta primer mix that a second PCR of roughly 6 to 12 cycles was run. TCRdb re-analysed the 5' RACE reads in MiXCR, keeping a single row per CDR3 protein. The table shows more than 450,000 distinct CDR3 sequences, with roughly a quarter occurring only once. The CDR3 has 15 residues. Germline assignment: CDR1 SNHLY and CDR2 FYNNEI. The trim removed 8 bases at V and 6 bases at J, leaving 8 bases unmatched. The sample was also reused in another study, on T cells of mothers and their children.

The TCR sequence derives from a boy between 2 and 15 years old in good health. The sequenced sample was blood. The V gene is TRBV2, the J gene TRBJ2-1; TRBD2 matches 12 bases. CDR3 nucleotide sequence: TGTGCCAGCCAAACTAGCGGGAGGACGGGCAATGAGCAGTTCTTC. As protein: CASQTSGRTGNEQFF. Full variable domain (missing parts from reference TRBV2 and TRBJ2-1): EPEVTQTPSHQVTQMGQEVILRCVPISNHLYFYWYRQILGQKVEFLVSFYNNEISEKSEIFDDQFSVERPDGSNFTLKIRSTKLEDSAMYFCASQTSGRTGNEQFFGPGTRLTVL.